The present T cell receptor beta chain was sequenced within a study of T cells in Graves' hyperthyroidism and ophthalmopathy. Disease duration was under 3 months in the ophthalmopathy patients, who also had a Clinical Activity Score of at least 3 and a NOSPECS grade of at least 4. Uncontrolled infection, other autoimmune disease, pregnancy or lactation barred patients from enrollment. Per the germline V gene, CDR1 is ENHRY and CDR2 is SYGVKD. Trimming pared 2 bases from V and 4 bases from J, leaving 11 bases between. The CDR3 is 14 amino acids. Study-level results: Expanded thyroid clonotypes (above 0.001) were mostly also found in blood. Classification by a 13 V-J model distinguished ophthalmopathy from stable hyperthyroidism.

From RNA transcripts, TCR beta CDR3 regions were amplified. First-round RT-PCR with HTBI primers amplified the TCR CDR3 region. TCRdb fed the multiplex PCR reads into MiXCR, producing one record per CDR3 protein. The data show a few hundred thousand distinct CDR3 sequences, under 20% seen once. This clonotype has ten or more counts. Its specificity is not known. The sequence was obtained from a woman aged 18-29 years with Graves' ophthalmopathy. The V and J genes are TRBV10-3 and TRBJ1-1; no reliable D call. The specimen was blood. CDR3 region: CAISEVPRPTEAFF. The CDR3 region has the DNA TGTGCCATCAGTGAGGTTCCTCGACCCACTGAAGCTTTCTTT.